The next 21 T cell receptor beta chains were all read from a single sample in a study of blood T cell repertoires in COVID-19. The protocol was immunoSEQ multiplex PCR, while the TCRdb copy is restricted to in-frame clones and leaves out a portion. Among 350,000 or so clones, over 75% were seen once, and the ten largest hold about 10%. Sequences were obtained from peripheral blood. These receptors were collected from a woman aged 25 to 39 with COVID-19, enrolled during active disease.

The chain is built from TRBV24-1 and TRBJ2-7; the match to TRBD1 covers 7 bases. The length of the CDR3 is 15 residues. V shed 9 bases and J 0 bases; nucleotides not matched to a gene: 10. Germline CDR1 reads KGHDR; CDR2 reads SFDVKD. CDR3 in DNA: TGTGCCACCCGACCGGACAGGAATCTCTCCTACGAGCAGTACTTC. Translating gives CATRPDRNLSYEQYF.

This rearrangement joins TRBV6-2 or TRBV6-3 to TRBJ2-3; D unresolved. V lost 6 bases to trimming and J lost 0 bases, with 10 bases between them. CDR3 length: 14 residues. Germline-derived CDR1 and CDR2 are MNHEY and SVGEGT. The CDR3 DNA is TGTGCCAGCAGCCGATTCAGTAGCACAGATACGCAGTATTTT. As protein: CASSRFSSTDTQYF.

The chain is built from TRBV28 and TRBJ1-5; no firm D call. Trimming removed 6 bases at V and 2 bases at J, with 14 bases between. Per germline, CDR1 MDHEN and CDR2 SYDVKM. The CDR3 length is 15 residues. The CDR3 sequence: CASSLLRVRNQPQHF. For the CDR3, the DNA is TGTGCCAGCAGCCTCCTGAGGGTTCGCAATCAGCCCCAGCATTTT.

This chain uses TRBV19 with TRBJ1-1, with 12 bases fitting TRBD1. This CDR3 comprises 13 residues. The germline V gene encodes CDR1 LNHDA and CDR2 SQIVND (reference sequence). Unmatched junction bases numbered 7, after V lost 11 bases and J lost 6 bases. The CDR3 spells CAAKGTGGPEAFF. The DNA for the CDR3 is TGTGCCGCAAAGGGGACAGGGGGCCCTGAAGCTTTCTTT.

CDR3 loop: CASSEAHRQPQHF. The CDR3 DNA follows: TGTGCCAGCAGTGAAGCCCACAGACAGCCCCAGCATTTT. The chain recombines TRBV2 with TRBJ1-5; D gene unclear. The CDR3 runs 13 residues. Trimming removed 0 bases from V and 7 bases from J, with 7 bases in between. CDR1 and CDR2 (germline): SNHLY, FYNNEI.

The genes are TRBV3-1 (or the pseudogene TRBV3-2) and TRBJ2-7, with TRBD2 as a possible D gene (7 bases). Germline CDR1 is LGHDT and CDR2 is YNNKEL (reference sequence). This CDR3 spans 16 amino acids. Trimming stripped 4 bases from V and 2 bases from J, with 18 bases between. This chain's CDR3 is CASSRGGGHLPYEQYF. The DNA of the CDR3 is TGTGCCAGCAGCCGTGGGGGGGGCCACCTTCCCTACGAGCAGTACTTC.

There are a few counts of this clone. Other nucleotide sequences in the sample specify the same CDR3. V gene TRBV4-1 combines with J gene TRBJ1-1, with unresolved D. CDR1 is MGHRA, CDR2 YSYEKL, per germline. V lost 0 bases and J lost 1, with 6 bases in between. CDR3 size: 14 residues. The CDR3: CASSQDSPNTEAFF. CDR3 coding DNA: TGCGCCAGCAGCCAAGACAGTCCGAACACTGAAGCTTTCTTT.

The chain is built from TRBV12-3 or TRBV12-4 and TRBJ1-2; maybe TRBD1 (5 bases). With 6 bases removed from V and 4 bases from J, the gap between germline ends came to 12 bases. The CDR3 has 13 residues. This CDR3 reads CASSLGGVYGYTF. For the CDR3, the DNA is TGTGCCAGCAGCCTGGGGGGAGTCTATGGCTACACCTTC.

The chain recombines TRBV6-5 with TRBJ2-3, with TRBD1 matching over 12 bases. This CDR3 region has 14 residues. Germline V gene data show CDR1 as MNHEY and CDR2 as SVGAGI. Trimming removed 5 bases from V and 7 bases from J; junction bases left unmatched: 4. Here the CDR3 reads CASSPGQGAYTQYF. The CDR3 DNA reads TGTGCCAGCAGTCCGGGACAGGGGGCTTATACGCAGTATTTT.

V and J are TRBV28 and TRBJ2-3; 10 bases are a match to TRBD2. Germline loops: CDR1 MDHEN, CDR2 SYDVKM. J lost 4 bases, V lost 11 bases, and 6 bases had no gene match. The CDR3 runs 13 residues. The CDR3 nucleotides are TGTGCCTCCCGGAGCGGGAGGGCAGATACGCAGTATTTT. Amino acids: CASRSGRADTQYF.

The chain employs TRBV3-1 (or the pseudogene TRBV3-2) and TRBJ1-4; D is unclear. CDR1 is LGHDT, CDR2 YNNKEL, per germline (reference sequence). The CDR3 covers 16 residues. The ends were cut back, 2 bases at V and 7 bases at J, with 17 bases in the middle. The CDR3 bases are TGTGCCAGCAGCCAACACTCCTCGGGAATAGGTGAAAAACTGTTTTTT. This gives the protein CASSQHSSGIGEKLFF.

The chain couples TRBV4-1 to TRBJ2-1; 7 bases align to TRBD2. Looked up from germline, CDR1 is MGHRA and CDR2 is YSYEKL. J gave up 4 bases and V 1 base, and 7 bases lay outside the gene matches. This CDR3 comprises 16 residues. In DNA form, the CDR3 reads TGCGCCAGCAGCCAAGGGGGGAGGGCAAGTTACAATGAGCAGTTCTTC. Protein sequence: CASSQGGRASYNEQFF.

The CDR3 sequence: CAWRRIGSGMGTDTQYF. The DNA for the CDR3 is TGTGCCTGGAGGAGGATAGGTAGCGGGATGGGGACAGATACGCAGTATTTT. The chain carries TRBV30 and TRBJ2-3; 8 nucleotides agree with TRBD2. Germline V CDR1 and CDR2: GTSNPN, SVGIG (reference sequence). V gave up 3 bases and J gave up 3 bases; unmatched junction bases: 14. The CDR3 sequence is 17 residues long.

This clone has a handful of counts. V is TRBV24-1 and J is TRBJ2-1, with 10 bases fitting TRBD1. The junction had 5 bases not matched to a gene; V was cut back by 4 bases and J by 3 bases. Germline V gene sequence: CDR1 KGHDR, CDR2 SFDVKD. CDR3 size: 16 residues. The CDR3 spells CATSEKGQGYYNEQFF. CDR3 nucleotide sequence: TGTGCCACCAGTGAAAAGGGACAGGGGTACTACAATGAGCAGTTCTTC.

J is TRBJ1-5 and V is TRBV25-1; D uncertain. V lost 0 bases and J 7 bases, leaving 10 bases between the germline ends. This CDR3 region has 14 residues. Germline CDR1 and CDR2: MGHDK and SYGVNS. In DNA, the CDR3 is TGTGCCAGCAGTGAATACGGGTTGGAGCAGCCCCAGCATTTT. Amino acids: CASSEYGLEQPQHF. Full variable domain (outside the CDR3, taken from reference TRBV25-1 and TRBJ1-5): EADIYQTPRYLVIGTGKKITLECSQTMGHDKMYWYQQDPGMELHLIHYSYGVNSTEKGDLSSESTVSRIRTEHFPLTLESARPSHTSQYLCASSEYGLEQPQHFGDGTRLSIL.

The chain joins TRBV3-1 (or the pseudogene TRBV3-2) to TRBJ2-2; possibly TRBD1 for D (5 bases). The CDR3 consists of 16 residues. Between the trimmed V and J ends, which lost 5 bases and 5 bases, there was a span of 18 bases. The germline CDR1 and CDR2 sequences are LGHDT and YNNKEL (reference sequence). CDR3 protein: CASSYHRSGRTGELFF. The DNA for the CDR3 is TGTGCCAGCAGCTACCACAGGTCGGGCAGGACCGGGGAGCTGTTTTTT.

This chain links TRBV19 with TRBJ2-1; 7 positions agree with TRBD2. The CDR3 spans 14 residues. Germline CDR1 is LNHDA and CDR2 is SQIVND (reference sequence). J gave up 1 base and V 5 bases, and 2 bases lay outside the gene matches. The CDR3 sequence: CASSAGESYNEQFF. The CDR3 DNA reads as TGTGCCAGTAGTGCGGGAGAGTCCTACAATGAGCAGTTCTTC.

The chain employs TRBV2 and TRBJ1-2; no reliable D call. V was shortened by 5 bases and J by 2 bases, with 3 bases between the two germline ends. Germline assignment: CDR1 SNHLY and CDR2 FYNNEI. The CDR3 loop spans 11 amino acids. The CDR3: CASSRNYGYTF. The CDR3 coding sequence is TGTGCCAGCAGTCGGAACTATGGCTACACCTTC. The full variable domain, rest sourced from reference TRBV2 and TRBJ1-2, is EPEVTQTPSHQVTQMGQEVILRCVPISNHLYFYWYRQILGQKVEFLVSFYNNEISEKSEIFDDQFSVERPDGSNFTLKIRSTKLEDSAMYFCASSRNYGYTFGSGTRLTVV.

The V gene is TRBV25-1, the J gene TRBJ1-2; D call uncertain. This CDR3 region has 11 residues. Trimming shortened V by 4 bases and J by 8 bases, and 8 bases separated the two germline ends. Germline assignment: CDR1 MGHDK and CDR2 SYGVNS. This chain's CDR3 is CASSAWEGYTF. CDR3 DNA sequence: TGTGCCAGCAGTGCCTGGGAGGGCTACACCTTC.

This clone was observed once. The chain joins TRBV5-1 to TRBJ2-7, with 12 bases matching TRBD2. Trimming removed 5 bases from V and 0 bases from J; junction bases left unmatched: 9. CDR1 and CDR2 (germline): SGHRS, YFSETQ. CDR3 length: 17 amino acids. Written as DNA, the CDR3 is TGCGCCAGCAGGAGTCTAGCGGGAGGGCTTCACTCCTACGAGCAGTACTTC. Its translation is CASRSLAGGLHSYEQYF.

The J gene is TRBJ2-3, the V gene TRBV15; 8 bases are a match to TRBD2. The CDR3 has 14 residues. Germline V gives CDR1 LNHNV, CDR2 YYDKDF (reference sequence). Trimming removed 3 bases from V and 4 bases from J; junction bases left unmatched: 3. CDR3 DNA sequence: TGTGCCACCAGCAGCCCGACTAGCGCAGATACGCAGTATTTT. This codes for CATSSPTSADTQYF.